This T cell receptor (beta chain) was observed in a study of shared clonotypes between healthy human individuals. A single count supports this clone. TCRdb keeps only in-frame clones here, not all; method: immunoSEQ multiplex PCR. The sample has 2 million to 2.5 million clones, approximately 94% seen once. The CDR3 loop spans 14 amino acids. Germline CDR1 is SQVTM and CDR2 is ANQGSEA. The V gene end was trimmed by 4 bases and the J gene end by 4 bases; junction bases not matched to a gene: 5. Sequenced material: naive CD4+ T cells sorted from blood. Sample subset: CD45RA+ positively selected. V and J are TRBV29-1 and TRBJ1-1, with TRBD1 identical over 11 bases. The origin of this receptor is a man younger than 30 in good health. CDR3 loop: CSVAAGTGGTEAFF. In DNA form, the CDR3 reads TGCAGCGTTGCCGCGGGGACAGGGGGCACTGAAGCTTTCTTT.